The entry below describes one TCR beta chain. Its cognate antigen is unknown. The sample comes from a study of CD8 T cells in ankylosing spondylitis. It was by quantitative 5'-RACE with molecular barcodes that TCR beta libraries were made. TCRdb processed the 5' RACE reads anew with MiXCR; each CDR3 protein has one entry. The table records about 400,000 distinct CDR3 sequences, around 22% of them present only once. Study-level findings and limits: Clones linked to disease were reported to show significant enrichment in matched ankylosing spondylitis synovial fluid. The study identified a TCR beta motif of under 10 highly homologous variants that appeared characteristic of ankylosing spondylitis blood. Some motif variants had been reported before (in reactive arthritis synovial fluid and blood).

CDR1 and CDR2 (germline): SQVTM, ANQGSEA. The CDR3 consists of 14 residues. The trim removed 4 bases at V and 0 bases at J, leaving 6 bases unmatched. Sequencing was done on a sample of blood, either unsorted or a sorted T cell fraction (not recorded which). The TCR originated in a male donor with ankylosing spondylitis. V is TRBV29-1 and J is TRBJ2-7; TRBD2 agrees at 7 bases. The CDR3 DNA follows: TGCAGCGTTGTTAGCCGGGACTACTCCTACGAGCAGTACTTC. It translates to CSVVSRDYSYEQYF.